This TCR beta chain was identified during a study of blood T cells in healthy people across ages. The authors ran a second PCR of about 6 to 11 cycles using a sample-barcoded 5' primer and a J-beta primer mix. TCRdb reanalysed the 5' RACE reads using MiXCR and keeps one entry per CDR3 protein. The sample lists some 1.5 million distinct CDR3 sequences; roughly 27% were seen once. This clonotype was seen ten or more times. The CDR3 consists of 12 residues. The germline V gene has CDR1 ENHRY and CDR2 SYGVKD. V gave up 10 bases and J gave up 3 bases, with 12 bases separating them. The sequence was collected from a young woman in good health. The chain recombines TRBV10-3 with TRBJ1-2, with D maybe TRBD1 (5 bases). The sequenced material came from blood. CDR3 sequence reads: CATGGADYGYTF. In DNA, the CDR3 is TGTGCCACCGGAGGGGCGGACTATGGCTACACCTTC.